One sample yielded the 32 T cell receptor beta chains listed below, sequenced in a study of T-cell memory formation after mild COVID-19. MiXCR, run by TCRdb on the 5' RACE reads, gives a single entry per CDR3 protein. The sample yields more than 35,000 distinct CDR3 sequences, roughly 6.1% seen once. The specimen sequenced was PBMCs or a T cell subset sorted from them (not recorded which). Every receptor here comes from an adult who had mild COVID-19 (a few samples of this study predate the infection). Cell type and time point are not known.

This clonotype was counted ten times or more. The CDR3 bases are TGTGCCAGCAGGGACGTCGCCTACAATGAGCAGTTCTTC. Encoded protein: CASRDVAYNEQFF. The chain carries TRBV2 and TRBJ2-1; D gene uncertain. The CDR3 contains 13 residues. V shed 6 bases and J shed 2 bases, with 8 bases lying between them. From germline, CDR1 is SNHLY and CDR2 FYNNEI.

This clonotype was seen more than once but under ten times. This CDR3 is CASSLGKEGFGYTF. In nucleotides, the CDR3 is TGCGCCAGCAGCCTCGGAAAGGAGGGCTTTGGCTACACCTTC. This rearrangement joins TRBV4-3 to TRBJ1-2; D is ambiguous. The germline V gene encodes CDR1 LGHNA and CDR2 YSLEER. This CDR3 has 14 residues. V dropped 4 bases and J dropped 7 bases, with 16 bases sitting between them.

V and J are TRBV2 and TRBJ1-1; no clear D gene. V lost 6 bases, J lost 12 bases, and 14 bases lay in between. CDR1 SNHLY and CDR2 FYNNEI come from the germline V gene. The CDR3 is 11 residues long. CDR3 protein: CASREVAPPFF. The CDR3 coding sequence is TGTGCCAGCAGGGAGGTTGCCCCCCCTTTCTTT. Variable domain in full (rest from reference TRBV2 and TRBJ1-1): EPEVTQTPSHQVTQMGQEVILRCVPISNHLYFYWYRQILGQKVEFLVSFYNNEISEKSEIFDDQFSVERPDGSNFTLKIRSTKLEDSAMYFCASREVAPPFFGQGTRLTVV.

This clonotype was seen at least ten times. The rearrangement links TRBV12-3 or TRBV12-4 to TRBJ1-5, with a tentative D call TRBD1 (5 bases). V shed 3 bases and J shed 4 bases, with 10 bases lying between them. The CDR3 covers 14 residues. The CDR3, as DNA: TGTGCCAGCAGTTTTCTTCAGGGAAATCAGCCCCAGCATTTT. The encoded protein is CASSFLQGNQPQHF.

This clonotype was seen a few times. The junction and the germline gene differ at one end; a read error may be behind it. The genes are TRBV5-5 and TRBJ1-5; TRBD1 matches 12 bases. Germline V gene data show CDR1 as SGHKS and CDR2 as YYEKEE (reference sequence). The CDR3 totals 15 residues. Written as DNA, the CDR3 is TGTGCCAGCAGCACCGAGGGACAGGGGGCACCGCCCCAACATTTT. It is translated as CASSTEGQGAPPQHF.

This clonotype was found many times. The chain employs TRBV24-1 and TRBJ2-1; 8 bases are a match to TRBD2. The CDR3 length is 14 residues. Trimming at V came to 3 bases and at J to 8 bases, leaving 5 bases not matched to a gene. Germline CDR1 and CDR2: KGHDR and SFDVKD. This chain's CDR3 is CATSDPRGEDEQFF. The DNA for the CDR3 is TGTGCCACCAGTGATCCGCGGGGGGAGGATGAGCAGTTCTTC.

This clonotype was detected ten times or more. V gene TRBV27 combines with J gene TRBJ2-2, with a tentative D call TRBD2 (5 bases). This CDR3 is built from 16 residues. Trimming shortened V by 4 bases and J by 7 bases, and 19 bases separated the two germline ends. Germline CDR1 reads MNHEY; CDR2 reads SMNVEV (reference sequence). CDR3 in DNA: TGTGCCAGCAGTTCTCTAGCTGCCTCAGAAGGCGGGGAGCTGTTTTTT. Its protein product is CASSSLAASEGGELFF.

The V call is TRBV4-2, the J call TRBJ2-3; a weak D match, TRBD2 (5 bases). Germline assignment: CDR1 LGHNA and CDR2 YNFKEQ. CDR3 length: 16 residues. Trimming took 0 bases from V and 0 from J, leaving 10 bases between them. The CDR3, as DNA: TGTGCCAGCAGCCAAGATTTGGCTAGCAGCACAGATACGCAGTATTTT. Protein sequence: CASSQDLASSTDTQYF.

Only a few counts were recorded for this clonotype. V gene TRBV7-9 combines with J gene TRBJ1-2; D remains unclear. Trimming shortened V by 0 bases and J by 6 bases, and 14 bases separated the two germline ends. This CDR3 contains 15 residues. CDR1 SEHNR and CDR2 FQNEAQ come from the germline V gene (reference sequence). The CDR3 sequence is CASSLANVGPDGYTF. The CDR3 DNA follows: TGTGCCAGCAGCTTAGCGAATGTAGGGCCCGATGGCTACACCTTC.

The chain couples TRBV12-2 to TRBJ2-2; the table names TRBD1, a call not compared with the DNA. TRBV12-2 is classified as a pseudogene. CDR3 length: 19 amino acids. This CDR3 reads CASRLGRAMRGRNTGELFF. Written as DNA, the CDR3 is TGTGCAAGTCGCTTAGGCCGGGCCATGCGGGGCCGCAACACCGGGGAGCTGTTTTTT.

This clonotype has a handful of counts. The chain is built from TRBV9 and TRBJ2-2; 9 bases align to TRBD2. The CDR3 has 14 residues. Unmatched junction bases numbered 5, after V lost 4 bases and J lost 7 bases. Germline values: CDR1 SGDLS, CDR2 YYNGEE. The CDR3 coding sequence is TGTGCCAGCAGCCCCCGGACTAGCGTCGGGGAGCTGTTTTTT. Translation gives CASSPRTSVGELFF.

The gene calls are TRBV4-1 and TRBJ2-7; D is undetermined. CDR1 MGHRA and CDR2 YSYEKL come from the germline V gene. The CDR3 runs to 14 residues. Trimming cost V 0 bases and J 2 bases, with 8 bases left between them. The CDR3 region is CASSQDGFTYEQYF. CDR3 coding DNA: TGCGCCAGCAGCCAAGATGGCTTTACCTACGAGCAGTACTTC.

This clonotype was counted only a few times. The chain uses TRBV10-3 and TRBJ2-7, with 9 bases aligning to TRBD1. The CDR3 consists of 15 residues. V lost 6 bases to trimming and J lost 1 base; unmatched junction nucleotides: 7. Germline V gene data show CDR1 as ENHRY and CDR2 as SYGVKD. The CDR3 loop is CAIREPGQGSYEQYF. The CDR3 DNA sequence: TGTGCCATCAGGGAACCGGGACAGGGTTCCTACGAGCAGTACTTC.

This clonotype has just a few counts. The chain couples TRBV6-2 or TRBV6-3 to TRBJ2-1; 7 bases agree with TRBD2. The CDR3 has 12 amino acids. The ends lost 9 bases at V and 14 bases at J; junction bases unmatched: 13. Germline loops: CDR1 MNHEY, CDR2 SVGEGT. The CDR3 reads CASTNPGRLKFF. CDR3 bases: TGTGCCAGTACTAACCCCGGGAGGTTAAAGTTCTTC.

By sample fraction, this clonotype is medium-sized. The gene calls are TRBV7-8 and TRBJ2-5, with D perhaps TRBD1 (6 bases). V was trimmed by 11 bases and J by 2 bases, leaving 15 bases between them. The CDR3 extends over 13 amino acids. Germline V CDR1 and CDR2: SGHVS, FQNEAQ. CDR3 residues: CALLDRSQETQYF. CDR3 nucleotide sequence: TGTGCCCTCCTAGACAGGAGTCAAGAGACCCAGTACTTC.

This clonotype was counted ten times or more. This chain links TRBV4-1 with TRBJ2-5; maybe TRBD1 (5 bases). V shed 0 bases and J shed 5 bases, with 16 bases lying between them. The CDR3 totals 16 residues. Germline V gene data show CDR1 as MGHRA and CDR2 as YSYEKL. CDR3 region: CASSQDQRGSGETQYF. CDR3 nucleotide sequence: TGCGCCAGCAGCCAAGATCAAAGGGGTTCCGGGGAGACCCAGTACTTC.

The chain recombines TRBV7-6 with TRBJ2-7, with 8 nucleotides matching TRBD1. Looked up from germline, CDR1 is SGHVS and CDR2 is FNYEAQ. The CDR3 runs to 15 residues. Germline trimming cut 3 bases from V and 6 bases from J; bases unmatched to any gene: 10. The CDR3 spells CASSFPGGRAGEQYF. CDR3 bases: TGTGCCAGCAGCTTCCCAGGGGGCAGGGCCGGCGAGCAGTACTTC.

The chain employs TRBV7-2 and TRBJ2-7; 8 nucleotides match TRBD1. V gave up 4 bases and J gave up 2 bases; unmatched junction bases: 4. Germline-derived CDR1 and CDR2 are SGHTA and FQGNSA. The CDR3 covers 14 residues. CDR3 residues: CASSSDRGAYEQYF. CDR3 in DNA: TGTGCCAGCAGCTCAGACAGGGGTGCCTACGAGCAGTACTTC.

This clonotype was counted between two and nine times. The CDR3 DNA is TGTGCCAGCAGGTTCACAGGGGGCGCGACCGGGGAGCTGTTTTTT. This encodes CASRFTGGATGELFF. The chain has TRBV7-9 and TRBJ2-2; 9 bases are a match to TRBD1. The trim removed 6 bases at V and 5 bases at J, leaving 7 bases unmatched. CDR3 length: 15 amino acids. From germline, CDR1 is SEHNR and CDR2 FQNEAQ (reference sequence).

This chain joins TRBV6-5 and TRBJ1-2; D unclear. This CDR3 contains 16 residues. The germline V gene encodes CDR1 MNHEY and CDR2 SVGAGI. Trimming left V 0 bases short and J 2 bases short, with 13 bases between. This CDR3 is CASSYSRPQLNYGYTF. The CDR3 nucleotides read TGTGCCAGCAGTTACTCGAGGCCCCAGTTAAACTATGGCTACACCTTC.

The gene calls are TRBV18 and TRBJ1-1; D gene ambiguous. Per germline, CDR1 KGHSH and CDR2 LQKENI. This CDR3 comprises 15 residues. Trimming pared 2 bases from V and 0 bases from J, leaving 10 bases between. The DNA for the CDR3 is TGTGCCAGCTCACCAGGCCCAGAACTGAACACTGAAGCTTTCTTT. It encodes CASSPGPELNTEAFF.

Many counts were recorded for this clonotype. This sequence joins TRBV30 and TRBJ2-7, with D perhaps TRBD1 (5 bases). The V and J ends lost 3 bases and 3 bases respectively, with 12 bases between them. Germline V gene data show CDR1 as GTSNPN and CDR2 as SVGIG (reference sequence). This CDR3 is built from 13 residues. CDR3 sequence reads: CAWSDMDIYEQYF. DNA for the CDR3: TGTGCCTGGAGCGATATGGACATCTACGAGCAGTACTTC.

The J gene is TRBJ2-6, the V gene TRBV5-1; 12 bases fit TRBD2. V lost 5 bases, J lost 4 bases, and 13 bases stayed unmatched. The length of the CDR3 is 19 residues. Germline lookup yields CDR1 SGHRS and CDR2 YFSETQ. As DNA, the CDR3 is TGCGCCAGCAGTCCCCTAGCGGGGGGGCCAAGTACAGGGGCCAACGTCCTGACTTTC. It yields the protein CASSPLAGGPSTGANVLTF. Combining the CDR3 with reference TRBV5-1 and TRBJ2-6 gives the whole variable domain KAGVTQTPRYLIKTRGQQVTLSCSPISGHRSVSWYQQTPGQGLQFLFEYFSETQRNKGNFPGRFSGRQFSNSRSEMNVSTLELGDSALYLCASSPLAGGPSTGANVLTFGAGSRLTVL.

Concerning this clonotype itself: One junction end disagrees with the germline gene, perhaps due to a read error. This chain joins TRBV6-4 and TRBJ2-2; tentative D call: TRBD2 (6 bases). The germline V gene has CDR1 MRHNA and CDR2 SNTAGT. CDR3 length: 14 residues. The CDR3 protein is CASRRAGNTGGLFF. DNA for the CDR3: TGTGCCAGCAGACGCGCCGGAAACACCGGGGGGCTGTTTTTT.

In this sample, this clonotype turned up many times. This chain connects TRBV7-9 to TRBJ2-7; D remains ambiguous. The V and J ends lost 5 bases and 1 base respectively, with 21 bases between them. The CDR3 loop spans 17 amino acids. CDR1 SEHNR and CDR2 FQNEAQ come from the germline V gene (reference sequence). The CDR3 sequence: CASSLIGRSGRSYEQYF. The CDR3 coding sequence is TGTGCCAGCAGCCTTATCGGGCGGTCAGGCAGATCCTACGAGCAGTACTTC.

This clonotype has just a few counts. V and J are TRBV5-4 and TRBJ2-5, with D perhaps given as TRBD1 or TRBD2 (5 bases each). The length of the CDR3 is 16 residues. V lost 4 bases to trimming and J lost 1 base, with 17 bases between them. The V gene's germline CDR1 is SGHNT and CDR2 YYREEE (reference sequence). The CDR3 DNA reads TGTGCCAGCAGCCTGCCGGGGACGTCAACCCAAGAGACCCAGTACTTC. Amino acid sequence: CASSLPGTSTQETQYF.

This clonotype was observed many times. The V gene is TRBV5-6, the J gene TRBJ2-1; the match to TRBD2 covers 8 bases. V gave up 2 bases and J gave up 7 bases; unmatched junction bases: 5. This CDR3 spans 14 amino acids. The germline CDR1 and CDR2 sequences are SGHDT and YYEEEE. CDR3 in DNA: TGTGCCAGCAGCTTACCGGGAGGGGGGAATGAGCAGTTCTTC. Translating gives CASSLPGGGNEQFF. Supplemented by reference TRBV5-6 and TRBJ2-1, the full variable domain reads DAGVTQSPTHLIKTRGQQVTLRCSPKSGHDTVSWYQQALGQGPQFIFQYYEEEERQRGNFPDRFSGHQFPNYSSELNVNALLLGDSALYLCASSLPGGGNEQFFGPGTRLTVL.

This clonotype was detected many times. The genes are TRBV27 and TRBJ2-7; TRBD2 is a possible D gene (6 bases). V was shortened by 7 bases and J by 6 bases, with 10 bases between the two germline ends. The CDR3 is 11 residues long. Germline CDR1 and CDR2: MNHEY and SMNVEV (reference sequence). In DNA form, the CDR3 reads TGTGCCAGCAAACTAGCTGGCGAGCAGTACTTC. The encoded protein is CASKLAGEQYF.

This clonotype was seen ten or more times. The chain employs TRBV4-1 and TRBJ1-5; 8 nucleotides align to TRBD1. CDR1 is MGHRA and CDR2 is YSYEKL in the germline V gene. The CDR3 totals 14 residues. After removal of 4 bases from V and 4 bases from J, the junction contained 3 bases not matched to a gene. For the CDR3, the DNA is TGCGCCAGCAGCCGCGGACAGGGAAATCAGCCCCAGCATTTT. It yields the protein CASSRGQGNQPQHF.

This clonotype has only a few counts. The chain combines TRBV6-5 with TRBJ1-1; D may be TRBD1 (5 bases). The CDR3 is made up of 14 amino acids. V lost 1 base to trimming and J lost 4 bases, with 10 bases between them. From germline, CDR1 is MNHEY and CDR2 SVGAGI. In nucleotides, the CDR3 is TGTGCCAGCAGTTACTGGGGGGTAAGCACTGAAGCTTTCTTT. Translated, it gives CASSYWGVSTEAFF.

This clonotype was counted ten times or more. The J gene is TRBJ2-3, the V gene TRBV5-4; no definite D call. Trimming removed 1 base at V and 5 bases at J, with 5 bases between. The CDR3 sequence is 12 residues long. In germline, CDR1 is SGHNT, CDR2 YYREEE (reference sequence). The CDR3 DNA reads TGTGCCAGCAGCTTGCACGGAGATACGCAGTATTTT. Protein: CASSLHGDTQYF.

The chain combines TRBV20-1 with TRBJ2-3, with 9 bases aligning to TRBD2. The germline gives CDR1 DFQATT, CDR2 SNEGSKA (reference sequence). With V trimmed by 5 bases and J by 8 bases, 8 bases remained unmatched. CDR3 length: 13 amino acids. CDR3 residues: CSAHLAGRATQYF. In nucleotides, the CDR3 is TGCAGTGCTCACCTAGCGGGGAGAGCTACGCAGTATTTT.